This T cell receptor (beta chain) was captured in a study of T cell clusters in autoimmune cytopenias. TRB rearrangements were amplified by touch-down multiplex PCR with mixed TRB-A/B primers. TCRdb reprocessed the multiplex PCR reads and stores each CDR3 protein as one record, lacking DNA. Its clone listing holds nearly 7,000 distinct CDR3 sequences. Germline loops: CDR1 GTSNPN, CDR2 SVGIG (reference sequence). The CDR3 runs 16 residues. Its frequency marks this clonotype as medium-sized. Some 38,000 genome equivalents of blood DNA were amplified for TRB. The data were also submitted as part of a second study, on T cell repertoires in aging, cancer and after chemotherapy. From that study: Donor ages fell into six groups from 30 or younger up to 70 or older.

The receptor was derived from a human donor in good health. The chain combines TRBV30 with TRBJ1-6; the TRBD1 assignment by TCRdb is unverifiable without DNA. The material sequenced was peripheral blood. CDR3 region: CAWSVAGGFRNSPLHF.